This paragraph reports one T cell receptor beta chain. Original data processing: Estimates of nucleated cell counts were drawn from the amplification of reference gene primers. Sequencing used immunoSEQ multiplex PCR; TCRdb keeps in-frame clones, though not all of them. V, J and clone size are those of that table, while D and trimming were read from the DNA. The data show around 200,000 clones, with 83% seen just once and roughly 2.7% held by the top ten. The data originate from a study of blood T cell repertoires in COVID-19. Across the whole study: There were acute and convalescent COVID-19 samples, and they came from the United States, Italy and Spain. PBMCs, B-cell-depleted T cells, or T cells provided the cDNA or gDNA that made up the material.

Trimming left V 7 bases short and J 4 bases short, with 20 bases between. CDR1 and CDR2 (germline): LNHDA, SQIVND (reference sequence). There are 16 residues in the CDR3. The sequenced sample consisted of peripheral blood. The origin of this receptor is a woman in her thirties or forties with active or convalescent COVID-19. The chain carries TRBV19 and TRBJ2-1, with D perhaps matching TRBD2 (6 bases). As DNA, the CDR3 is TGTGCCAGTACTCGGAGTGGGACTGTCGGGTACAATGAGCAGTTCTTC. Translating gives CASTRSGTVGYNEQFF.